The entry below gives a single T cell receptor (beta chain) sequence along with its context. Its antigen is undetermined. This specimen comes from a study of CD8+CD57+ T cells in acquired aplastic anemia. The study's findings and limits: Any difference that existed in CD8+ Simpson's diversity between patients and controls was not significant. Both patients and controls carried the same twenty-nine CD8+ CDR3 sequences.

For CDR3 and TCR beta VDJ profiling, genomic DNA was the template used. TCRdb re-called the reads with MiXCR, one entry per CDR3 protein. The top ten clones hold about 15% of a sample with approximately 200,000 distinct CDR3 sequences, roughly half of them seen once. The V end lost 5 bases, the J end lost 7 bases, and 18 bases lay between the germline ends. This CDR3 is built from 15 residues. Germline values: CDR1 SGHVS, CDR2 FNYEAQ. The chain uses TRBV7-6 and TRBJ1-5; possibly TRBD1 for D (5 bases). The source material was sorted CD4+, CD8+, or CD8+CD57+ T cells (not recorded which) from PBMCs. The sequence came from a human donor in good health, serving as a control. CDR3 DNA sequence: TGTGCCAGCAGCCCCTCGGGGGGTCGGGGGCAGCCCCAGCATTTT. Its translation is CASSPSGGRGQPQHF.